The clone carrying this T cell receptor beta chain was observed once. Its antigen is currently unknown. Losses at the gene ends were 5 bases for V and 4 bases for J; bases not matched to a gene: 3. In germline, CDR1 is MNHEY, CDR2 SMNVEV (reference sequence). CDR3 length equals 13 residues. This entry is derived from a study of identical twins. A universal primer site came from template switching; cDNA carried unique molecular identifiers. TCRdb reprocessed the 5' RACE reads with MiXCR, giving one entry per CDR3 protein. The data hold nearly 900,000 distinct CDR3 sequences, with about 12% observed a single time. Findings and limits, study-wide: Insertions were fewer in abundant cord blood beta clonotypes, whereas memory repertoires showed none of this pattern. Out-of-frame alpha sequences shared by twins were enriched for low generation probability. Recombination models fit unrelated individuals' TCR alpha sharing but underestimated twins'.

The same sample was also studied in work on yellow fever vaccine responses in identical twins.

The specimen sequenced was PBMCs. J is TRBJ1-1 and V is TRBV27; 8 nucleotides align to TRBD1. This sequence was found in a woman between 18 and 29 years old in good health. CDR3 region: CASSMTGVTEAFF. CDR3 nucleotides: TGTGCCAGCAGTATGACAGGGGTCACTGAAGCTTTCTTT.